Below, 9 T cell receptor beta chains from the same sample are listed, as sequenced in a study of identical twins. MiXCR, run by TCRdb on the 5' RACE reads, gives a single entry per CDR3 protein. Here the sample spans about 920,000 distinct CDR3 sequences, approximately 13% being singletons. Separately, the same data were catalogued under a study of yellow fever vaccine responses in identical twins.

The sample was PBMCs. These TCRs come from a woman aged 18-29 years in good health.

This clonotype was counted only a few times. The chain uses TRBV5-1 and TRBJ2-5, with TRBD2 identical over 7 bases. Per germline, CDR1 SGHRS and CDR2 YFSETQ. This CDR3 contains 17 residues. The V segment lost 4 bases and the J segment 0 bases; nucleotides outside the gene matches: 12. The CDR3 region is CASSPGGLSRNQETQYF. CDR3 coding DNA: TGCGCCAGCAGCCCGGGAGGTCTTAGCAGAAACCAAGAGACCCAGTACTTC.

Written as DNA, the CDR3 is TGCGCCAGCAGCTTGCCCGGGAGTCACCAAGAGACCCAGTACTTC. This encodes CASSLPGSHQETQYF. J is TRBJ2-5 and V is TRBV5-1, with a weak D call TRBD2 (6 bases). V lost 1 base, J lost 0 bases, and 10 bases lay in between. The V gene's germline CDR1 is SGHRS and CDR2 YFSETQ. The CDR3 covers 15 residues.

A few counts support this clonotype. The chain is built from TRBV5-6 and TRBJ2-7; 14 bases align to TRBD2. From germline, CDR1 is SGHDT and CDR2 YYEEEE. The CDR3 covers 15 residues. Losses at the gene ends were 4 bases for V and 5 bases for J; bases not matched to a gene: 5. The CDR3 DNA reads TGTGCCAGCAGCCCCGGGGGACTAGCGGGGGACGAGCAGTACGTC. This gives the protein CASSPGGLAGDEQYV.

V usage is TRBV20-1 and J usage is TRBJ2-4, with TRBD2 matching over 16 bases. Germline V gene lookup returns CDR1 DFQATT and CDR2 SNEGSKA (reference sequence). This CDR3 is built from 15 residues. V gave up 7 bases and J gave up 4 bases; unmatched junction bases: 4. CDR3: CSVPGLAGGKNIQYF. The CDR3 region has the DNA TGCAGTGTTCCGGGACTAGCGGGGGGGAAAAACATTCAGTACTTC.

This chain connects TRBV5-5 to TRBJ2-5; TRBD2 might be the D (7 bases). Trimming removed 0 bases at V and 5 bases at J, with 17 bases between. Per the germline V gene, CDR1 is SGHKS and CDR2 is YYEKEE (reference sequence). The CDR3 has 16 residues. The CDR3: CASSLEGRGPPETQYF. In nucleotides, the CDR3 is TGTGCCAGCAGCTTGGAAGGGCGGGGGCCTCCGGAGACCCAGTACTTC.

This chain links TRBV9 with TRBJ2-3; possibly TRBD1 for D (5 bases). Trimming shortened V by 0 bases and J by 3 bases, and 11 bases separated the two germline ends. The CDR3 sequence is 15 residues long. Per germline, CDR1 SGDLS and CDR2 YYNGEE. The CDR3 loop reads CASSVGPGWTDTQYF. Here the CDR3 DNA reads TGTGCCAGCAGCGTAGGGCCAGGGTGGACAGATACGCAGTATTTT.

The CDR3 coding sequence is TGTGCCAGCAGCTTAGATCAACAGGGCAGGCGTGAGCAGTTCTTC. Translating it yields CASSLDQQGRREQFF. The chain is built from TRBV11-3 and TRBJ2-1, with D possibly matching TRBD1 (6 bases). The germline V gene encodes CDR1 SGHNT and CDR2 YENEEA. The V gene lost 0 bases and the J gene lost 9 bases, with 15 bases spanning the gap. The CDR3 has 15 residues.

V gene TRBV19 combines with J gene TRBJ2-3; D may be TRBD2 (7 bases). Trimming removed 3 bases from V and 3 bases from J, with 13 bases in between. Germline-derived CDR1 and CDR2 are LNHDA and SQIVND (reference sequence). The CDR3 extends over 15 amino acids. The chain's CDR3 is CASSIGGQLTDTQYF. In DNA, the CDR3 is TGTGCCAGTAGTATCGGGGGGCAATTGACAGATACGCAGTATTTT.

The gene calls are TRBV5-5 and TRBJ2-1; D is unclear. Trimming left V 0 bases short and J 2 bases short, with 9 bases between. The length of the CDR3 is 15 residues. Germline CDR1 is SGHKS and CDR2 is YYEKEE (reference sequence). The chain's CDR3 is CASSLGIGTYNEQFF. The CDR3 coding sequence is TGTGCCAGCAGCTTGGGAATAGGAACCTACAATGAGCAGTTCTTC.